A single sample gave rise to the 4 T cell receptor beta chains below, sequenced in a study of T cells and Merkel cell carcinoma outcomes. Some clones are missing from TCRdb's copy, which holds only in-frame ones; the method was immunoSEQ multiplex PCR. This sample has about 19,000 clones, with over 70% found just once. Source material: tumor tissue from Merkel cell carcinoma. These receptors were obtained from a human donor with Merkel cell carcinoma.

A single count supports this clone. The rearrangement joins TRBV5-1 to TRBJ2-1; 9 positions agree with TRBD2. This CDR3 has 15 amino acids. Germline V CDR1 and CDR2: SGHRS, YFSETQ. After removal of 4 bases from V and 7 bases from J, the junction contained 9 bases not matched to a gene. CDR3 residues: CASSLSGGQSNEQFF. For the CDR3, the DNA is TGCGCCAGCAGCCTTAGCGGGGGCCAAAGTAATGAGCAGTTCTTC.

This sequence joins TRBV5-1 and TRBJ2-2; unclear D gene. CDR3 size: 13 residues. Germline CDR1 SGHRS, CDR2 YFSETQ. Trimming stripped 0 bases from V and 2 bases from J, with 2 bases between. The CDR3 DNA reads TGCGCCAGCAGCTTGGGTAACACCGGGGAGCTGTTTTTT. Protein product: CASSLGNTGELFF. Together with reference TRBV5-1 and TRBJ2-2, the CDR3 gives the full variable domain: KAGVTQTPRYLIKTRGQQVTLSCSPISGHRSVSWYQQTPGQGLQFLFEYFSETQRNKGNFPGRFSGRQFSNSRSEMNVSTLELGDSALYLCASSLGNTGELFFGEGSRLTVL.

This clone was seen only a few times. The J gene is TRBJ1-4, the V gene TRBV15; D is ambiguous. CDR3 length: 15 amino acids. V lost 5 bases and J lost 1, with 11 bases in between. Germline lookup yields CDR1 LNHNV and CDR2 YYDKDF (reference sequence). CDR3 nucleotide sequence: TGTGCCACCAGCGAGGCCGGTCGAACTAATGAAAAACTGTTTTTT. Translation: CATSEAGRTNEKLFF. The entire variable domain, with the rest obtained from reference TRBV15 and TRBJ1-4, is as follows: DAMVIQNPRYQVTQFGKPVTLSCSQTLNHNVMYWYQQKSSQAPKLLFHYYDKDFNNEADTPDNFQSRRPNTSFCFLDIRSPGLGDTAMYLCATSEAGRTNEKLFFGSGTQLSVL.

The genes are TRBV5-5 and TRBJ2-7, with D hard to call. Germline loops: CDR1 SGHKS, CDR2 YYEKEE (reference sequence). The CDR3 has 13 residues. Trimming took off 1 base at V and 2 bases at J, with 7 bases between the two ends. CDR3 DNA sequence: TGTGCCAGCAGCTTGTTCGAGGCCTACGAGCAGTACTTC. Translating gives CASSLFEAYEQYF.